This T cell receptor beta chain appears in the sequencing data of a study of cytomegalovirus exposure and HLA in healthy donors. General study results and limits: Reports described diagnosis of cytomegalovirus status by the classifier as highly specific and sensitive. A subsequent analysis found that TCR clusters from the first cohort also tended to co-occur in the 110 or so validation repertoires, with around 94% of cluster scores above 0. Associated with cytomegalovirus, according to the listing, were 150 to 200 TCR beta chains.

Assay: immunoSEQ multiplex PCR; the TCRdb copy retains only in-frame clones and omits some. The sample lists roughly 130,000 clones; 85% to 90% were seen once. A note on this clone: No antigen is known for it.

Per germline, CDR1 MDHEN and CDR2 SYDVKM. The CDR3 is 13 residues long. The ends were cut back, 6 bases at V and 3 bases at J, with 11 bases in the middle. This TCR derives from a woman aged 25 to 39 in good health and CMV-seropositive. This chain joins TRBV28 and TRBJ1-2, with D possibly being TRBD1 (5 bases). Sequencing was performed on PBMCs. The CDR3 here is CASSPQGHYGYTF. CDR3 nucleotide sequence: TGTGCCAGCAGCCCCCAGGGCCACTATGGCTACACCTTC.